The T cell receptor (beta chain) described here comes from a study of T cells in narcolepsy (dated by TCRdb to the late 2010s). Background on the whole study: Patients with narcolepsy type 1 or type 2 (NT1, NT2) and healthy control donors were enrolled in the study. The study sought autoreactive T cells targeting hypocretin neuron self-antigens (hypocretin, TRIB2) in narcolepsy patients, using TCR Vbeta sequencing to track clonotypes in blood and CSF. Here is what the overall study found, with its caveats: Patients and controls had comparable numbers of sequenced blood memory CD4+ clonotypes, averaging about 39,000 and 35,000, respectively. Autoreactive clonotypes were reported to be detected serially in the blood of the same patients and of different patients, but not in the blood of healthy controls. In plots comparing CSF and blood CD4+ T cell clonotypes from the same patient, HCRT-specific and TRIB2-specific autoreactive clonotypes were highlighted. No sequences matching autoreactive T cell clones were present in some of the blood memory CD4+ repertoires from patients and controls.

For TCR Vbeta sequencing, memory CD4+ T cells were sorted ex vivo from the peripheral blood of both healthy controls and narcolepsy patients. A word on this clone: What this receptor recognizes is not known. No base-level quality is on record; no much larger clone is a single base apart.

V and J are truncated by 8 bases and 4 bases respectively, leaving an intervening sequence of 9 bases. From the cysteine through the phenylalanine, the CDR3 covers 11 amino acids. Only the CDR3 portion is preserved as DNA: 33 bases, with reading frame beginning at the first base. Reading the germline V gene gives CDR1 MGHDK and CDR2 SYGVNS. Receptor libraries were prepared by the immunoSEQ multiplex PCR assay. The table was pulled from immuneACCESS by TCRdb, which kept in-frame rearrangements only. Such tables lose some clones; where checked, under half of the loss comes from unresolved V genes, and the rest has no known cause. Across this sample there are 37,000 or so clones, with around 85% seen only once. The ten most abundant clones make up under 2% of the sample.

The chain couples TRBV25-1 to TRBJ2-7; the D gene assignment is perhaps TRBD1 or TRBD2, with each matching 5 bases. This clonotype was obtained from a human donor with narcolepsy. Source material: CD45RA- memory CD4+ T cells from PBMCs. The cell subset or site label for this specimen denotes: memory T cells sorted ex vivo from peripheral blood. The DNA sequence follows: TGTGCCAGCTCCGGGGCTTACGAGCAGTACTTC. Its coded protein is CASSGAYEQYF.